Listed below are T cell receptor beta chains from one sample, sequenced in a study of T cells after yellow fever vaccination. TCRdb processed the 5' RACE reads anew with MiXCR; each CDR3 protein has one entry. The sample records a few hundred thousand distinct CDR3 sequences, 6.5% to 8.5% being singletons. Here the sequenced sample was PBMCs, taken roughly 47 days after the first yellow fever vaccination. The receptors were sampled from a man between 18 and 35 years old who received the YFV17D yellow fever vaccine. Both conserved end residues are part of each CDR3. Each record gives: CDR3 length, J gene, clone size, V gene, D gene, CDR3 DNA, CDR3 protein. The D gene is left open where the match is weak. For some rows the clone size is stated as once, few or many, or as a class when expanded; others skip it.

CDR3 length: 14; J gene: TRBJ2-7; clone size: -; V gene: TRBV7-6; D gene: -; CDR3 DNA: TGTGCCAGCAGCTCCCCCGGGGCCCGGATCGAGCAGTACTTC; CDR3 protein: CASSSPGARIEQYF
CDR3 length: 14; J gene: TRBJ1-2; clone size: -; V gene: TRBV5-1; D gene: -; CDR3 DNA: TGCGCCAGCAGCTTGAAAACAGACGGCTATGGCTACACCTTC; CDR3 protein: CASSLKTDGYGYTF
CDR3 length: 13; J gene: TRBJ1-1; clone size: many; V gene: TRBV7-9; D gene: -; CDR3 DNA: TGTGCCAGCAGCTCTAACTCAGGGATTCCAGCTTTCTTT; CDR3 protein: CASSSNSGIPAFF
CDR3 length: 12; J gene: TRBJ2-5; clone size: few; V gene: TRBV18; D gene: -; CDR3 DNA: TGTGCCAGCTCGCGCGAACAAGAGACCCAGTACTTC; CDR3 protein: CASSREQETQYF
CDR3 length: 15; J gene: TRBJ1-1; clone size: -; V gene: TRBV14; D gene: TRBD1; CDR3 DNA: TGTGCCAGCAGCCGGAGAGGGGGCCCCGGGACTGAAGCTTTCTTT; CDR3 protein: CASSRRGGPGTEAFF
CDR3 length: 15; J gene: TRBJ1-2; clone size: -; V gene: TRBV7-2; D gene: TRBD1; CDR3 DNA: TGTGCCAGCAGCCTTACCCGGGACAGGGTGGATGGCTACACCTTC; CDR3 protein: CASSLTRDRVDGYTF
CDR3 length: 12; J gene: TRBJ2-5; clone size: many; V gene: TRBV7-2; D gene: -; CDR3 DNA: TGTGCCAGCAGCTTGTACCAAGAGACCCAGTACTTC; CDR3 protein: CASSLYQETQYF
CDR3 length: 17; J gene: TRBJ2-1; clone size: -; V gene: TRBV18; D gene: TRBD1; CDR3 DNA: TGTGCCAGCTCACCAGCAGGGACAGGGGGCGGCTACAATGAGCAGTTCTTC; CDR3 protein: CASSPAGTGGGYNEQFF
CDR3 length: 14; J gene: TRBJ1-1; clone size: -; V gene: TRBV7-6; D gene: TRBD1; CDR3 DNA: TGTGCCAGCAGTTTTGCAGGGGGCTTGGCTGAAGCTTTCTTT; CDR3 protein: CASSFAGGLAEAFF
CDR3 length: 13; J gene: TRBJ2-2; clone size: -; V gene: TRBV6-5; D gene: -; CDR3 DNA: TGTGCCAGCAGTTACCTCCACACCGGGGAGCTGTTTTTT; CDR3 protein: CASSYLHTGELFF
CDR3 length: 16; J gene: TRBJ2-1; clone size: few; V gene: TRBV2; D gene: -; CDR3 DNA: TGTGCCAGCAGTGATTGGTCCGGGACGGAATACAATGAGCAGTTCTTC; CDR3 protein: CASSDWSGTEYNEQFF
CDR3 length: 15; J gene: TRBJ1-1; clone size: -; V gene: TRBV4-2; D gene: TRBD1; CDR3 DNA: TGTGCCAGCAGCCATGAGACAGGGCTGAACACTGAAGCTTTCTTT; CDR3 protein: CASSHETGLNTEAFF
CDR3 length: 15; J gene: TRBJ2-2; clone size: many; V gene: TRBV12-3/TRBV12-4; D gene: -; CDR3 DNA: TGTGCCAGCAGCAAACTACAGGGAAACACCGGGGAGCTGTTTTTT; CDR3 protein: CASSKLQGNTGELFF
CDR3 length: 14; J gene: TRBJ2-3; clone size: -; V gene: TRBV20-1; D gene: -; CDR3 DNA: TGCAGTGCTAGACGGGGATCGAGCACAGATACGCAGTATTTT; CDR3 protein: CSARRGSSTDTQYF
CDR3 length: 14; J gene: TRBJ2-3; clone size: few; V gene: TRBV5-4; D gene: TRBD2; CDR3 DNA: TGTGCCAGCAGTTGGGGGGGGGACACAGATACGCAGTATTTT; CDR3 protein: CASSWGGDTDTQYF
CDR3 length: 12; J gene: TRBJ2-1; clone size: -; V gene: TRBV5-1; D gene: TRBD1; CDR3 DNA: TGCGCCAGCAGGGGACAGCCCAATGAGCAGTTCTTC; CDR3 protein: CASRGQPNEQFF
CDR3 length: 21; J gene: TRBJ1-1; clone size: -; V gene: TRBV11-1; D gene: TRBD1; CDR3 DNA: TGTGCCAGCAGCTTAGCTGTAGCCCGCGGGACAGACAACACTAGGAACACTGAAGCTTTCTTT; CDR3 protein: CASSLAVARGTDNTRNTEAFF
CDR3 length: 16; J gene: TRBJ2-5; clone size: -; V gene: TRBV7-9; D gene: TRBD2; CDR3 DNA: TGTGCCAGCAGCTTAGGGACTAGCAGGATGATGGAGACCCAGTACTTC; CDR3 protein: CASSLGTSRMMETQYF
CDR3 length: 16; J gene: TRBJ2-5; clone size: few; V gene: TRBV4-1; D gene: TRBD1; CDR3 DNA: TGCGCCAGCAGCCAAGAGTGGCAGGGGGCATCCGAGACCCAGTACTTC; CDR3 protein: CASSQEWQGASETQYF
CDR3 length: 13; J gene: TRBJ2-2; clone size: few; V gene: TRBV7-3; D gene: -; CDR3 DNA: TGTGCCAGCAGCCGTGGGGTAAAAGGGGAGCTGTTTTTT; CDR3 protein: CASSRGVKGELFF
CDR3 length: 14; J gene: TRBJ2-7; clone size: many; V gene: TRBV7-8; D gene: TRBD2; CDR3 DNA: TGTGCCAGCAGCTCCTGGGAGGGGAAAAACGAGCAGTACTTC; CDR3 protein: CASSSWEGKNEQYF
CDR3 length: 16; J gene: TRBJ1-5; clone size: few; V gene: TRBV10-2; D gene: TRBD1; CDR3 DNA: TGCGCCAGCAGTGAGGTTTTTCGACAGGGCGATCAGCCCCAGCATTTT; CDR3 protein: CASSEVFRQGDQPQHF
CDR3 length: 14; J gene: TRBJ2-3; clone size: -; V gene: TRBV7-9; D gene: -; CDR3 DNA: TGTGCCAGCAGCTTACCCGGGGCGGCAGATACGCAGTATTTT; CDR3 protein: CASSLPGAADTQYF
CDR3 length: 13; J gene: TRBJ2-7; clone size: -; V gene: TRBV29-1; D gene: -; CDR3 DNA: TGCAGCGTTGAAGTAGGACAGAGCTACGAGCAGTACTTC; CDR3 protein: CSVEVGQSYEQYF
CDR3 length: 12; J gene: TRBJ1-1; clone size: -; V gene: TRBV12-3/TRBV12-4; D gene: -; CDR3 DNA: TGTGCCAGCAGTTTAGCGCAGACTGAAGCTTTCTTT; CDR3 protein: CASSLAQTEAFF
CDR3 length: 14; J gene: TRBJ1-2; clone size: -; V gene: TRBV5-1; D gene: TRBD1; CDR3 DNA: TGCGCCAGCAGCGATCCGGGACAGGATCTTAGCTACACCTTC; CDR3 protein: CASSDPGQDLSYTF
CDR3 length: 15; J gene: TRBJ2-2; clone size: many; V gene: TRBV6-2/TRBV6-3; D gene: -; CDR3 DNA: TGTGCCAGCAGTCGGACAGCGCGGGGCACCGGGGAGCTGTTTTTT; CDR3 protein: CASSRTARGTGELFF
CDR3 length: 16; J gene: TRBJ2-1; clone size: few; V gene: TRBV29-1; D gene: TRBD2; CDR3 DNA: TGCAGCGTTGAAGCCCCGACTAGCGCTTCCTACAATGAGCAGTTCTTC; CDR3 protein: CSVEAPTSASYNEQFF
CDR3 length: 15; J gene: TRBJ2-5; clone size: few; V gene: TRBV7-7; D gene: -; CDR3 DNA: TGTGCCAGCAGCTTAGGGGTAGCCGGTGCGGAGACCCAGTACTTC; CDR3 protein: CASSLGVAGAETQYF
CDR3 length: 14; J gene: TRBJ2-3; clone size: few; V gene: TRBV24-1; D gene: -; CDR3 DNA: TGTGCCACCAGTTTAAACAGGGTAACAGATACGCAGTATTTT; CDR3 protein: CATSLNRVTDTQYF
CDR3 length: 16; J gene: TRBJ2-3; clone size: few; V gene: TRBV4-2; D gene: TRBD2; CDR3 DNA: TGTGCCAGCAGCACTCAACGGGGGGGCGAAACAGATACGCAGTATTTT; CDR3 protein: CASSTQRGGETDTQYF
CDR3 length: 15; J gene: TRBJ2-3; clone size: many; V gene: TRBV4-2; D gene: TRBD2; CDR3 DNA: TGTGCCAGCAGCCTTCGGGGGGACCCCACAGATACGCAGTATTTT; CDR3 protein: CASSLRGDPTDTQYF
CDR3 length: 14; J gene: TRBJ2-5; clone size: -; V gene: TRBV2; D gene: -; CDR3 DNA: TGTGCCAGCAGTGAAGTCCCCAGGGCCGAGACCCAGTACTTC; CDR3 protein: CASSEVPRAETQYF
CDR3 length: 13; J gene: TRBJ2-5; clone size: few; V gene: TRBV4-2; D gene: -; CDR3 DNA: TGTGCCAGCAGACAAGAGGGGATAGGGACCCAGTACTTC; CDR3 protein: CASRQEGIGTQYF
CDR3 length: 14; J gene: TRBJ2-3; clone size: -; V gene: TRBV12-3/TRBV12-4; D gene: -; CDR3 DNA: TGTGCCAGCAGTTTTGACCCTAGCACAGATACGCAGTATTTT; CDR3 protein: CASSFDPSTDTQYF
CDR3 length: 15; J gene: TRBJ1-1; clone size: many; V gene: TRBV6-2/TRBV6-3; D gene: TRBD1; CDR3 DNA: TGTGCCAGCAGTTACGGGGACAGGGTGAACACTGAAGCTTTCTTT; CDR3 protein: CASSYGDRVNTEAFF
CDR3 length: 17; J gene: TRBJ2-3; clone size: few; V gene: TRBV4-3; D gene: -; CDR3 DNA: TGCGCCAGCAGCCATCGGGCCCCCGGGGAAGGCCCAGATACGCAGTATTTT; CDR3 protein: CASSHRAPGEGPDTQYF
CDR3 length: 14; J gene: TRBJ1-5; clone size: many; V gene: TRBV6-5; D gene: TRBD1; CDR3 DNA: TGTGCCAGCAGATATGGGACAGGGAGTCAGCCCCAGCATTTT; CDR3 protein: CASRYGTGSQPQHF
CDR3 length: 15; J gene: TRBJ2-5; clone size: few; V gene: TRBV11-3; D gene: -; CDR3 DNA: TGTGCCAGCAGCCTCGGTCGGGCCTCGGGGGAGACCCAGTACTTC; CDR3 protein: CASSLGRASGETQYF
CDR3 length: 12; J gene: TRBJ1-3; clone size: -; V gene: TRBV2; D gene: -; CDR3 DNA: TGTGCCAGCAGTTCTTACTTAGGGTTTCAAGCCTTT; CDR3 protein: CASSSYLGFQAF
CDR3 length: 14; J gene: TRBJ2-7; clone size: -; V gene: TRBV20-1; D gene: -; CDR3 DNA: TGCAGTGCTCCAGCCGCCGAGAGCTCCTACGAGCAGTACTTC; CDR3 protein: CSAPAAESSYEQYF
CDR3 length: 14; J gene: TRBJ2-1; clone size: few; V gene: TRBV7-9; D gene: TRBD2; CDR3 DNA: TGTGCCAGCACCCCTTGGACTAGCGGCAATGAGCAGTTCTTC; CDR3 protein: CASTPWTSGNEQFF
CDR3 length: 14; J gene: TRBJ1-5; clone size: -; V gene: TRBV7-2; D gene: TRBD1; CDR3 DNA: TGTGCCAGCAGAGCTACAGGGGTTGGACAGCCCCAGCATTTT; CDR3 protein: CASRATGVGQPQHF
CDR3 length: 15; J gene: TRBJ2-3; clone size: many; V gene: TRBV20-1; D gene: -; CDR3 DNA: TGCAGTGCTAGAGATCTCCGGGGGCTCACAGATACGCAGTATTTT; CDR3 protein: CSARDLRGLTDTQYF
CDR3 length: 17; J gene: TRBJ2-1; clone size: -; V gene: TRBV29-1; D gene: TRBD2; CDR3 DNA: TGCAGCGTTGTTGGGACTAGCGGGGGCAACTCCTACAATGAGCAGTTCTTC; CDR3 protein: CSVVGTSGGNSYNEQFF
CDR3 length: 15; J gene: TRBJ2-1; clone size: few; V gene: TRBV4-1; D gene: -; CDR3 DNA: TGCGCCAGCAGCTCTATCCAGGGGTCCTACAATGAGCAGTTCTTC; CDR3 protein: CASSSIQGSYNEQFF
CDR3 length: 12; J gene: TRBJ1-2; clone size: -; V gene: TRBV12-3/TRBV12-4; D gene: -; CDR3 DNA: TGTGCCAGCAGGGGGGACAATGATGGCTACACCTTC; CDR3 protein: CASRGDNDGYTF
CDR3 length: 15; J gene: TRBJ1-2; clone size: few; V gene: TRBV20-1; D gene: -; CDR3 DNA: TGCAGTGCTAGAGACACCCGGACTGCTAACTATGGCTACACCTTC; CDR3 protein: CSARDTRTANYGYTF